This T cell receptor beta chain was found in a study of blood T cell repertoires in COVID-19. Study details: Some COVID-19 samples were acute and others convalescent; all came from the United States, Italy and Spain. Nucleic acid was either cDNA or gDNA, and it came from T cells, B-cell-depleted T cells, or PBMCs.

Original processing notes: Amplification of reference gene primers was used by the study to estimate nucleated cell counts. TCRdb's table, derived via immunoSEQ multiplex PCR, lists solely in-frame clones and lacks some. Clonal size and the V and J genes are those of that table, whereas D and trimming came from the DNA. There are fewer than 140,000 clones in the sample; 71% occur only once, and approximately 0.9% lies in the top ten. CDR3 length: 14 residues. V was clipped by 8 bases and J by 4 bases; unmatched bases: 8. The germline V gene encodes CDR1 MNHEY and CDR2 SVGAGI. The chain combines TRBV6-5 with TRBJ2-3; 8 bases map to TRBD2. Sequenced input: peripheral blood. This sequence originates from a human donor with acute or convalescent COVID-19. The donor label of this sample is uncertain. CDR3 residues: CASHAGGEPDTQYF. The CDR3 region has the DNA TGTGCCAGCCACGCGGGGGGAGAGCCAGATACGCAGTATTTT.